This T cell receptor beta chain comes out of a study of T cell responses to AZD1222 COVID-19 vaccine. Study-wide background: Second-dose recipients at about 4 or about 12 weeks were treated as one pooled group. Study-level findings and limits: The breadth and depth of Spike-specific TCRs increased once two AZD1222 doses had been given. Vaccine-associated CD4 TCRs ranged over spike, dominating at 160-218 and 743-854. The repertoires were collected only after the peak T cell response.

The sample holds one count of this clone. Its target is unknown. Some clones are missing from TCRdb's copy, which holds only in-frame ones; the method was immunoSEQ multiplex PCR. The sample lists 100,000 or so clones, roughly 87% occurring once. The material was peripheral blood, obtained on day 0 of AZD1222 vaccination. The receptor comes from an adult in good health.

The CDR3 DNA reads as TGCGCCAGCAGCCGTGACGGGCGCACAGATACGCAGTATTTT. Amino acids: CASSRDGRTDTQYF. The rearrangement uses TRBV5-1 and TRBJ2-3, with D unclear. CDR3 size: 14 residues. The germline V gene encodes CDR1 SGHRS and CDR2 YFSETQ. Trimming left V 4 bases short and J 1 base short, with 10 bases between.